A single sample gave rise to the 3 T cell receptor beta chains below, sequenced in a study of cytomegalovirus exposure and HLA in healthy donors. PCR involved 60 Vbeta and 13 Jbeta primers. Sequencing used immunoSEQ multiplex PCR; TCRdb keeps in-frame clones, though not all of them. The sample records around 300,000 clones, under 80% being singletons. The sequenced sample consisted of PBMCs. The receptors stem from a female donor in good health and CMV-seronegative.

The V gene is TRBV19, the J gene TRBJ1-5, with 8 bases identical to TRBD1. Germline V gene data show CDR1 as LNHDA and CDR2 as SQIVND (reference sequence). The CDR3 length is 15 residues. Germline trimming cut 6 bases from V and 1 base from J; bases unmatched to any gene: 5. The CDR3 reads CASSSGQGSNQPQHF. DNA for the CDR3: TGTGCCAGTAGCTCCGGACAGGGAAGCAATCAGCCCCAGCATTTT.

A single count supports this clone. This chain uses TRBV7-9 with TRBJ2-2, with TRBD2 matching 12 bases. Trimming at V came to 1 base and at J to 4 bases, leaving 10 bases not matched to a gene. This CDR3 contains 19 residues. Germline V CDR1 and CDR2: SEHNR, FQNEAQ (reference sequence). The CDR3, as DNA: TGTGCCAGCAGCTTAGGCCCACTAGCGGGAGGCCCTAGCACCGGGGAGCTGTTTTTT. The encoded protein is CASSLGPLAGGPSTGELFF.

V gene TRBV5-4 combines with J gene TRBJ2-3; 11 bases match TRBD2. Per germline, CDR1 SGHNT and CDR2 YYREEE (reference sequence). Unmatched junction bases numbered 8, after V lost 3 bases and J lost 2 bases. The CDR3 totals 17 residues. The CDR3 DNA is TGTGCCAGCAGCTCGGACGGACTAGCGGGTTACACAGATACGCAGTATTTT. Its protein is CASSSDGLAGYTDTQYF.